There are many counts of the clone carrying this T cell receptor (beta chain). Each CDR3 protein is one row after TCRdb ran MiXCR on the reads. The top ten clones hold about 12% of a sample with just under 550,000 distinct CDR3 sequences, 26% of them seen once. This sample was included in a study of T cell repertoires in cytomegalovirus infection. Study-wide background: Public TCR beta signatures provided an indication of both CMV infection and a matching HLA type.

This receptor was obtained from a human donor in good health (CMV status not recorded). Some clones in this sample may be carry-over from other donors' samples. What was sequenced was PBMCs.

The CDR3 DNA sequence: TGTGCCAGCAGCCTCATCGCGGGGGCGGGGGGGTCCAATCAGCCCCAGCATTTT. It yields the protein CASSLIAGAGGSNQPQHF. The rearrangement uses TRBV7-8 and TRBJ1-5, with a tentative D call TRBD1 (6 bases). The CDR3 loop spans 18 amino acids. Germline assignment: CDR1 SGHVS and CDR2 FQNEAQ. Trimming pared 5 bases from V and 3 bases from J, leaving 23 bases between.